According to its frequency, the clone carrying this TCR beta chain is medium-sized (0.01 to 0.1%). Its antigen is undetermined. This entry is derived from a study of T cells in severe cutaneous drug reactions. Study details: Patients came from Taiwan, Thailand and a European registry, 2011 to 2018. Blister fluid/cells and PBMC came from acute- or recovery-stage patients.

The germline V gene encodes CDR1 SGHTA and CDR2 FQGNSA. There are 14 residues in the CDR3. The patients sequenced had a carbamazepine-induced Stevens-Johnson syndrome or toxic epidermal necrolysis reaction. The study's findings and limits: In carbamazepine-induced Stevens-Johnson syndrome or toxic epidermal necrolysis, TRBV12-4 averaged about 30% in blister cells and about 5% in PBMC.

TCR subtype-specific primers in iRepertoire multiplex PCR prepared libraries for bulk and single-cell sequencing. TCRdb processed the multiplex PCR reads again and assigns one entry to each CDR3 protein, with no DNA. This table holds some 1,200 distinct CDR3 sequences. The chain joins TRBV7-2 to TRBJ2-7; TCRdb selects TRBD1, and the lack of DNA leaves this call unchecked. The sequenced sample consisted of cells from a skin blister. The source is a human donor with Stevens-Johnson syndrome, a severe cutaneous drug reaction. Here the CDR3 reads CASSLARGAGEQYF.